The present T cell receptor beta chain was sequenced within a study of identical twins. CDR1 and CDR2 from the germline V gene are SQVTM and ANQGSEA. This CDR3 comprises 15 residues. The V end lost 0 bases, the J end lost 9 bases, and 18 bases lay between the germline ends. A template switching step contributed a universal primer site, while unique molecular identifiers were present in the cDNA. TCRdb passed the 5' RACE reads through MiXCR, listing each CDR3 protein once. The data contain hundreds of thousands of distinct CDR3 sequences, around 5.7% of them singletons. The table lists this clonotype with a few counts. The antigen remains undetermined. Study results and limitations: There is a chance that invariant MAIT and iNKT cells partially muddied zero-insertion analyses. Out-of-frame alpha sequences shared by twins showed excess low generation probability. Within beta out-of-frame sequences, the excess sharing observed between twins was weaker.

The sequence was obtained from a man between 18 and 35 years old in good health. The rearrangement joins TRBV29-1 to TRBJ1-3; tentative D call: TRBD1 (5 bases). Material: naive T cells sorted from blood. CDR3 sequence (DNA): TGCAGCGTTGAAGATCTTCGGGACGGAGTTATCACCATATATTTT. Protein product: CSVEDLRDGVITIYF.